This TCR beta chain is drawn from a study of blood T cell repertoires in COVID-19. About the study: In each case, the material was cDNA or gDNA derived from T cells, B-cell-depleted T cells, or PBMCs.

There are 15 residues in the CDR3. CDR1 SGHRS and CDR2 YFSETQ come from the germline V gene. Trimming cost V 0 bases and J 6 bases; bases outside gene matches: 7. Original data processing: How many nucleated cells were present was estimated from reference gene primer amplification. The data were produced by immunoSEQ multiplex PCR, yet TCRdb's version contains in-frame clones alone and is incomplete. Clone size and V and J calls were adopted from that table, with D and trimming inferred from the DNA. The table shows 200,000 to 250,000 clones, with about 90% occurring only once. What was sequenced was peripheral blood. The J gene is TRBJ2-3, the V gene TRBV5-1, with 7 bases identical to TRBD1. The origin of this receptor is a man aged 25-40 years with acute or convalescent COVID-19. In DNA form, the CDR3 reads TGCGCCAGCAGCTTGGGGGACAGCTCCAGGGATACGCAGTATTTT. It yields the protein CASSLGDSSRDTQYF.